The clone carrying this TCR beta chain was detected ten times or more. A patient was excluded if there was uncontrolled infection, other autoimmune disease, pregnancy or lactation. Germline CDR1 and CDR2: GTSNPN and SVGIG (reference sequence). This CDR3 has 13 residues. The V and J ends lost 0 bases and 1 base respectively, with 6 bases between them. Using RNA transcripts as the source, TCR beta CDR3 regions were amplified. Initially, a first-round RT-PCR of the TCR CDR3 employed the HTBI primer set. MiXCR, applied by TCRdb to the multiplex PCR reads, yields one record per CDR3 protein. This table has hundreds of thousands of distinct CDR3 sequences, around 15% appearing once. This specimen comes from a study of T cells in Graves' hyperthyroidism and ophthalmopathy.

Sequenced material: blood. The sequence was obtained from a woman aged 25 to 39 with Graves' hyperthyroidism. The V gene is TRBV30, the J gene TRBJ2-5; unclear D gene. DNA of the CDR3: TGTGCCTGGAGTGTACCGGTCCAAGAGACCCAGTACTTC. This encodes CAWSVPVQETQYF.